This TCR beta chain appears in the sequencing data of a study of early T cells in non-severe SARS-CoV-2 infection. Study summary: RNA in bulk from unsorted whole blood was sequenced, and chains were unpaired.

Ten or more counts support this clonotype. CDR1 and CDR2 (germline): MDHEN, SYDVKM. Trimming took off 6 bases at V and 6 bases at J, with 8 bases between the two ends. The CDR3 consists of 11 residues. TCRdb itself ran the 5' RACE reads through MiXCR, one entry per CDR3 protein. The sample shows 55,000 to 75,000 distinct CDR3 sequences, 7.5% to 10% of them seen only once. This rearrangement joins TRBV28 to TRBJ1-2; no clear D gene. Sequenced: whole blood. The receptor was derived from an adult who was a healthcare worker with PCR-confirmed SARS-CoV-2 infection or an uninfected control (not recorded which). CDR3 sequence: CASSLRDGYTF. The CDR3 nucleotides read TGTGCCAGCAGCCTTCGTGATGGCTACACCTTC.